The rows below give T cell receptor beta chains drawn from one sample of a study of CD8+ T cells in alopecia areata. Method: immunoSEQ multiplex PCR; TCRdb's copy keeps in-frame clones and lacks some. The sample includes just over 150,000 clones, 65% of them seen just once. Sequences were derived from CD4+ T cells sorted from blood, sampled at week 4, from a patient treated with tofacitinib. The receptors derive from a human donor with alopecia areata. The CDR3 runs from the conserved cysteine through the conserved F or W. Expanded clones get a size class; other rows say once, few or many, or leave the size out.

j_call: TRBJ2-5
v_call: TRBV29-1
clone_size: once
cdr3_aa: CSARLAGGRETQYF

j_call: TRBJ1-2
v_call: TRBV30
clone_size: NA
cdr3_aa: CAWSEQPYGYTF

j_call: TRBJ2-3
v_call: TRBV6-1
clone_size: NA
cdr3_aa: CASILIAGGPDTQYF

j_call: TRBJ1-2
v_call: TRBV5-1
clone_size: NA
cdr3_aa: CASSLASGAAYGYTF

j_call: TRBJ1-1
v_call: TRBV6-6
clone_size: few
cdr3_aa: CASSHRQGGNTEAFF

j_call: TRBJ1-5
v_call: TRBV27
clone_size: NA
cdr3_aa: CASSLTGSNQPQHF

j_call: TRBJ1-6
v_call: TRBV30
clone_size: once
cdr3_aa: CACRGFRSPLHF

j_call: TRBJ1-2
v_call: TRBV7-9
clone_size: NA
cdr3_aa: CASSPGTATNYGYTF

j_call: TRBJ1-2
v_call: TRBV6-5
clone_size: NA
cdr3_aa: CASSPGLGGYTF

j_call: TRBJ2-3
v_call: TRBV6-6
clone_size: NA
cdr3_aa: CASEYPRGGTWDTQYF

j_call: TRBJ1-2
v_call: TRBV25-1
clone_size: NA
cdr3_aa: CASSGGQGVYGYTF

j_call: TRBJ2-7
v_call: TRBV2
clone_size: NA
cdr3_aa: CASTLRATYEQYF

j_call: TRBJ2-1
v_call: TRBV5-6
clone_size: NA
cdr3_aa: CASSLLGTSEDNEQFF

j_call: TRBJ2-7
v_call: TRBV11-2
clone_size: NA
cdr3_aa: CASSPFDEQYF

j_call: TRBJ1-5
v_call: TRBV30
clone_size: NA
cdr3_aa: CAWSATGSNQPQHF

j_call: TRBJ2-7
v_call: TRBV2
clone_size: few
cdr3_aa: CASSELAGAAYEQYF

j_call: TRBJ1-1
v_call: TRBV2
clone_size: NA
cdr3_aa: CASREFRENTEAFF

j_call: TRBJ2-5
v_call: TRBV19
clone_size: NA
cdr3_aa: CASSRWTSGGAQETQYF

j_call: TRBJ2-7
v_call: TRBV4-2
clone_size: NA
cdr3_aa: CASSPQSGRPYEQYF

j_call: TRBJ2-1
v_call: TRBV29-1
clone_size: NA
cdr3_aa: CSVGLAGGQNEQFF

j_call: TRBJ2-7
v_call: TRBV6-5
clone_size: few
cdr3_aa: CASSPGFGEQYF

j_call: TRBJ2-6
v_call: TRBV30
clone_size: NA
cdr3_aa: CAWSGGSSGANVLTF

j_call: TRBJ2-6
v_call: TRBV11-2
clone_size: NA
cdr3_aa: CASSLGSSGANVLTF

j_call: TRBJ2-7
v_call: TRBV29-1
clone_size: NA
cdr3_aa: CSVGFRGQDEQYF

j_call: TRBJ2-5
v_call: TRBV15
clone_size: NA
cdr3_aa: CATSEASLQTQYF

j_call: TRBJ1-5
v_call: TRBV30
clone_size: NA
cdr3_aa: CAWTRAGGQPQHF

j_call: TRBJ2-3
v_call: TRBV7-2
clone_size: NA
cdr3_aa: CASSFLTGGRDTQYF

j_call: TRBJ2-4
v_call: TRBV30
clone_size: NA
cdr3_aa: CACLVGDIQYF

j_call: TRBJ2-4
v_call: TRBV11-2
clone_size: NA
cdr3_aa: CASSWTGTGRAIQYF

j_call: TRBJ2-5
v_call: TRBV30
clone_size: NA
cdr3_aa: CAWSVGQVLQTQYF

j_call: TRBJ1-6
v_call: TRBV13
clone_size: few
cdr3_aa: CASSRGTGDNSPLHF

j_call: TRBJ1-5
v_call: TRBV6-5
clone_size: NA
cdr3_aa: CASSYSGSNQPQHF

j_call: TRBJ2-1
v_call: TRBV29-1
clone_size: few
cdr3_aa: CSVDRGGANNEQFF

j_call: TRBJ2-5
v_call: TRBV6-1
clone_size: NA
cdr3_aa: CASSERLDQETQYF

j_call: TRBJ1-2
v_call: TRBV6-5
clone_size: NA
cdr3_aa: CASSYSERAGPRGYTF

j_call: TRBJ2-5
v_call: TRBV5-1
clone_size: NA
cdr3_aa: CASSLAGAEETQYF

j_call: TRBJ2-3
v_call: TRBV29-1
clone_size: few
cdr3_aa: CSANPPGVEQYF

j_call: TRBJ1-3
v_call: TRBV29-1
clone_size: few
cdr3_aa: CSTLSSGVSGNTIYF

j_call: TRBJ1-2
v_call: TRBV7-9
clone_size: NA
cdr3_aa: CASSLGDRGYGYTF

j_call: TRBJ1-5
v_call: TRBV10-3
clone_size: few
cdr3_aa: CAISGDRNQPQHF

j_call: TRBJ2-5
v_call: TRBV7-2
clone_size: NA
cdr3_aa: CASSPASGGAETQYF

j_call: TRBJ1-6
v_call: TRBV27
clone_size: NA
cdr3_aa: CASSQEVGAAYNSPLHF

j_call: TRBJ2-3
v_call: TRBV29-1
clone_size: NA
cdr3_aa: CTILAGNTDTQYF

j_call: TRBJ2-7
v_call: TRBV30
clone_size: NA
cdr3_aa: CAWSAGGYEQYF

j_call: TRBJ2-2
v_call: TRBV6-5
clone_size: NA
cdr3_aa: CASGRVNTGELFF

j_call: TRBJ1-2
v_call: TRBV30
clone_size: NA
cdr3_aa: CAWSQWDRGFGYGYTF

j_call: TRBJ2-5
v_call: TRBV11-2
clone_size: NA
cdr3_aa: CASSLDGAGGETQYF

j_call: TRBJ2-3
v_call: TRBV6-1
clone_size: NA
cdr3_aa: CASSDQGPDTQYF

j_call: TRBJ1-2
v_call: TRBV29-1
clone_size: few
cdr3_aa: CSVEVLGVPGFGYTF

j_call: TRBJ2-7
v_call: TRBV7-7
clone_size: NA
cdr3_aa: CASSEGQGGYEQYF

j_call: TRBJ1-1
v_call: TRBV5-1
clone_size: few
cdr3_aa: CASSFGNTEAFF

j_call: TRBJ2-2
v_call: TRBV15
clone_size: NA
cdr3_aa: CATSRRTGRTGGELFF

j_call: TRBJ2-3
v_call: TRBV27
clone_size: NA
cdr3_aa: CASSSDTQYF

j_call: TRBJ1-1
v_call: TRBV29-1
clone_size: NA
cdr3_aa: CSVGPTTEAFF

j_call: TRBJ2-2
v_call: TRBV11-2
clone_size: NA
cdr3_aa: CASSPNVVTGELFF